The 26 T cell receptor beta chains below come from one sample, sequenced in a study of cytomegalovirus exposure and HLA in healthy donors. Both 60 Vbeta primers and 13 Jbeta primers went into the PCR. Profiled with immunoSEQ multiplex PCR; TCRdb holds only in-frame clones, not every one. The sample holds 120,000 or so clones; approximately 80% are singletons and the top ten take 5% to 7.5%. Sequences were obtained from PBMCs. The source is a young man in good health and CMV-seropositive.

The chain couples TRBV6-5 to TRBJ2-7; tentatively, D is TRBD1 (5 bases). CDR3 length: 13 amino acids. Deletions cut 0 bases from V and 3 bases from J, with 6 bases between. Germline loops: CDR1 MNHEY, CDR2 SVGAGI. The CDR3 is CASSYSRDYEQYF. The CDR3 DNA sequence: TGTGCCAGCAGTTACTCCAGGGACTACGAGCAGTACTTC.

This clone was recorded a few times. The chain couples TRBV9 to TRBJ2-7; D is perhaps TRBD1 (5 bases). The V gene lost 4 bases and the J gene lost 0 bases, with 23 bases spanning the gap. This CDR3 has 18 amino acids. Germline V gene lookup returns CDR1 SGDLS and CDR2 YYNGEE. The CDR3 is CASSPRSDGRGHSYEQYF. The CDR3 DNA sequence: TGTGCCAGCAGCCCCCGATCCGACGGAAGAGGACACTCCTACGAGCAGTACTTC.

As to this clone: A junction boundary mismatches the germline segment, possibly from a read error. The chain joins TRBV7-9 to TRBJ2-3; TRBD2 aligns across 10 bases. Germline V gene lookup returns CDR1 SEHNR and CDR2 FQNEAQ (reference sequence). The CDR3 has 15 amino acids. The CDR3 reads CSSSPGTSGTDTQYF. CDR3 DNA sequence: TGTTCCAGCAGCCCAGGGACTAGCGGCACAGATACGCAGTATTTT.

J is TRBJ2-7 and V is TRBV11-2, with D possibly being TRBD2 (6 bases). V lost 2 bases and J 8 bases, leaving 19 bases between the germline ends. Germline loops: CDR1 SGHAT, CDR2 FQNNGV. CDR3 length: 15 amino acids. DNA for the CDR3: TGTGCCAGCAGCTTATTGGAGGGGTCTATGCCCCAGCAGTACTTC. It codes for CASSLLEGSMPQQYF.

The chain employs TRBV6-6 and TRBJ1-2; 8 bases align to TRBD1. The germline gives CDR1 MNHNY, CDR2 SVGAGI (reference sequence). Losses at the gene ends were 0 bases for V and 3 bases for J; bases not matched to a gene: 0. CDR3 size: 14 residues. This CDR3 is CASSYSDRDYGYTF. The CDR3 coding sequence is TGTGCCAGCAGTTACTCGGACAGGGACTATGGCTACACCTTC.

This clone appeared a single time. The chain employs TRBV30 and TRBJ1-5, with 7 bases matching TRBD1. V lost 5 bases, J lost 7 bases, and 8 bases stayed unmatched. Germline CDR1 and CDR2: GTSNPN and SVGIG (reference sequence). This CDR3 spans 13 amino acids. The CDR3 DNA reads as TGTGCCTGGGCTGGACAGGTTGACCAGCCCCAGCATTTT. This sequence encodes CAWAGQVDQPQHF.

This clone was seen just once. The V call is TRBV2, the J call TRBJ1-1; D gene unclear. In germline, CDR1 is SNHLY, CDR2 FYNNEI. Trimming pared 3 bases from V and 5 bases from J, leaving 19 bases between. This CDR3 is 16 amino acids long. The CDR3 is CASSDFPAAPGTEAFF. The CDR3 DNA reads as TGTGCCAGCAGTGATTTCCCCGCGGCGCCCGGGACTGAAGCTTTCTTT.

This clone turned up a few times. The chain uses TRBV2 and TRBJ1-1, with 7 positions matching TRBD1. CDR3 length: 14 amino acids. Germline CDR1 is SNHLY and CDR2 is FYNNEI. The J segment lost 0 bases and the V segment lost 6 bases, leaving 4 bases of the junction unmatched. CDR3 in amino acids: CASRYRGMNTEAFF. The CDR3, as DNA: TGTGCCAGCAGGTACAGGGGCATGAACACTGAAGCTTTCTTT.

This clone occurred a few times. The J gene is TRBJ1-4, the V gene TRBV6-6; 7 bases are shared with TRBD1. From germline, CDR1 is MNHNY and CDR2 SVGAGI (reference sequence). This CDR3 is built from 15 residues. The V segment lost 6 bases and the J segment 5 bases; nucleotides outside the gene matches: 9. CDR3 DNA sequence: TGTGCCAGCAGCCTTGCCGGGACAGTAAATGAAAAACTGTTTTTT. Translation: CASSLAGTVNEKLFF.

The rearrangement joins TRBV10-3 to TRBJ1-1, with 7 bases that match TRBD1. The germline V gene encodes CDR1 ENHRY and CDR2 SYGVKD. The CDR3 sequence is 16 residues long. V was clipped by 6 bases and J by 0 bases; unmatched bases: 10. The CDR3 DNA reads TGTGCCATCAGCTTATCGCGGGACAGCATGAACACTGAAGCTTTCTTT. Translated, it gives CAISLSRDSMNTEAFF.

This chain links TRBV9 with TRBJ2-7; 11 positions match TRBD1. Germline CDR1 is SGDLS and CDR2 is YYNGEE. The trim removed 3 bases at V and 5 bases at J, leaving 7 bases unmatched. This CDR3 is 15 amino acids long. Here the CDR3 reads CASSAGDRGIHEQYF. The CDR3 nucleotides read TGTGCCAGCAGCGCCGGGGACAGGGGGATCCACGAGCAGTACTTC.

This chain links TRBV2 with TRBJ1-4, with 11 bases aligning to TRBD1. V gave up 6 bases and J gave up 5 bases; unmatched junction bases: 2. The CDR3 is 14 residues long. Germline assignment: CDR1 SNHLY and CDR2 FYNNEI. For the CDR3, the DNA is TGTGCCAGCAGCCGGGACAGGGGGAATGAAAAACTGTTTTTT. Amino acids: CASSRDRGNEKLFF.

In this sample, this clone turned up once. The gene calls are TRBV6-5 and TRBJ2-5; D may be TRBD2 (7 bases). The DNA end lines up better with TRBJ2-7; the J call may be wrong. The CDR3 is 16 amino acids. In germline, CDR1 is MNHEY, CDR2 SVGAGI. The CDR3 spells CASSSLRGGPLYEQYF. CDR3 DNA sequence: TGTGCCAGCAGTTCCCTGAGGGGGGGGCCTCTCTACGAGCAGTACTTC.

V gene TRBV7-8 combines with J gene TRBJ2-7, with 8 bases matching TRBD1. The CDR3 is made up of 14 amino acids. Germline-derived CDR1 and CDR2 are SGHVS and FQNEAQ. V dropped 5 bases and J dropped 2; count of bases not matched to a gene: 5. The CDR3 sequence: CASSEADRAYEQYF. For the CDR3, the DNA is TGTGCCAGCAGCGAAGCGGACAGGGCCTACGAGCAGTACTTC.

CDR3 sequence (DNA): TGTGCCAGCAGTATGACAGGGTCTACCTACGAGCAGTACTTC. Amino acid sequence: CASSMTGSTYEQYF. V is TRBV27 and J is TRBJ2-7; 7 nucleotides align to TRBD1. This CDR3 is 14 amino acids long. Germline loops: CDR1 MNHEY, CDR2 SMNVEV (reference sequence). V lost 5 bases to trimming and J lost 2 bases; unmatched junction nucleotides: 6.

Points on this clone: The identical CDR3 is also encoded by other nucleotide sequences in the sample. The chain carries TRBV7-3 and TRBJ1-1; D ambiguous. Germline V gene lookup returns CDR1 SGHTA and CDR2 FQGTGA. The V end was cut by 2 bases, the J end by 3 bases, with 7 bases between. The CDR3 loop spans 13 amino acids. In DNA, the CDR3 is TGTGCCAGCAGCTTAGGTCCGGACACTGAAGCTTTCTTT. The encoded protein is CASSLGPDTEAFF.

V gene TRBV6-1 combines with J gene TRBJ2-3, with 7 bases aligning to TRBD1. The germline gives CDR1 MNHNS, CDR2 SASEGT. The CDR3 is 15 amino acids. Germline trimming cut 6 bases from V and 3 bases from J; bases unmatched to any gene: 9. The CDR3: CASSDRDRLTDTQYF. The CDR3 nucleotides are TGTGCCAGCAGCGACCGGGACAGACTAACAGATACGCAGTATTTT.

The chain combines TRBV7-2 with TRBJ1-3, with TRBD1 as a possible D gene (5 bases). V was clipped by 7 bases and J by 0 bases, with 19 bases between them. The CDR3 is made up of 17 amino acids. CDR1 is SGHTA and CDR2 is FQGNSA in the germline V gene. CDR3: CASTPAGPSSSGNTIYF. The CDR3 DNA is TGTGCCAGCACCCCGGCGGGGCCCTCGAGCTCTGGAAACACCATATATTTT.

The table lists this clone with a few counts. The chain uses TRBV6-5 and TRBJ1-4, with D possibly matching TRBD1 (6 bases). V lost 8 bases to trimming and J lost 5 bases, with 15 bases between them. The CDR3 loop spans 14 amino acids. Germline V gives CDR1 MNHEY, CDR2 SVGAGI. In nucleotides, the CDR3 is TGTGCCAGCGGACCACAGGGTACCAATGAAAAACTGTTTTTT. This gives the protein CASGPQGTNEKLFF.

The V gene is TRBV18, the J gene TRBJ1-5; 9 nucleotides line up with TRBD1. The length of the CDR3 is 16 residues. The germline V gene has CDR1 KGHSH and CDR2 LQKENI. Trimming at V came to 3 bases and at J to 0 bases, leaving 3 bases not matched to a gene. CDR3 protein: CASSPLDRGSNQPQHF. The CDR3 coding sequence is TGTGCCAGCTCACCTTTGGACAGGGGTAGCAATCAGCCCCAGCATTTT.

The chain combines TRBV29-1 with TRBJ2-7; TRBD1 might be the D (5 bases). Trimming pared 0 bases from V and 4 bases from J, leaving 13 bases between. Germline CDR1 SQVTM, CDR2 ANQGSEA. The CDR3 runs to 14 residues. The CDR3 DNA reads TGCAGCGTTGAAGAGGCGGCAGGGAAGTACGAGCAGTACTTC. This sequence encodes CSVEEAAGKYEQYF.

This chain connects TRBV21-1 to TRBJ1-5. TRBV21-1 is a documented pseudogene. The CDR3 has 14 amino acids. The CDR3 DNA reads as TGTGCCAGCAGCCCTCGCCCGGGGAATCAGCCCCAGCATTTT. Protein: CASSPRPGNQPQHF.

The V gene is TRBV7-2, the J gene TRBJ2-1; D uncertain. Trimming shortened V by 0 bases and J by 6 bases, and 9 bases separated the two germline ends. Germline-derived CDR1 and CDR2 are SGHTA and FQGNSA. This CDR3 is 14 amino acids long. DNA for the CDR3: TGTGCCAGCAGCTTAGCTACGGTTCCCAATGAGCAGTTCTTC. Protein product: CASSLATVPNEQFF.

This clone appeared once. Compared with germline, one end of the junction differs, possibly owing to a read error. The chain carries TRBV7-3 and TRBJ2-5; no clear D gene. Germline values: CDR1 SGHTA, CDR2 FQGTGA. The CDR3 sequence is 13 residues long. DNA for the CDR3: TGTGCCAGCAGCTTAGACACCGAAGAGAGCCAGTACTTC. It is translated as CASSLDTEESQYF.

This chain links TRBV29-1 with TRBJ2-5, with D unresolved. This CDR3 has 11 residues. Germline V gives CDR1 SQVTM, CDR2 ANQGSEA. V shed 1 base and J shed 5 bases, with 5 bases lying between them. CDR3 residues: CSVEGEETQYF. The CDR3 DNA is TGCAGCGTTGAAGGTGAGGAGACCCAGTACTTC. Full variable domain (missing parts from reference TRBV29-1 and TRBJ2-5): SAVISQKPSRDICQRGTSLTIQCQVDSQVTMMFWYRQQPGQSLTLIATANQGSEATYESGFVIDKFPISRPNLTFSTLTVSNMSPEDSSIYLCSVEGEETQYFGPGTRLLVL.

V and J are TRBV15 and TRBJ2-7; TRBD1 is a possible D gene (5 bases). Trimming stripped 2 bases from V and 3 bases from J, with 14 bases between. The CDR3 spans 15 residues. Germline V lookup: CDR1 LNHNV, CDR2 YYDKDF (reference sequence). The CDR3 sequence: CATSRLQGTGYEQYF. The CDR3 DNA is TGTGCCACCAGCAGACTCCAGGGTACGGGCTACGAGCAGTACTTC.